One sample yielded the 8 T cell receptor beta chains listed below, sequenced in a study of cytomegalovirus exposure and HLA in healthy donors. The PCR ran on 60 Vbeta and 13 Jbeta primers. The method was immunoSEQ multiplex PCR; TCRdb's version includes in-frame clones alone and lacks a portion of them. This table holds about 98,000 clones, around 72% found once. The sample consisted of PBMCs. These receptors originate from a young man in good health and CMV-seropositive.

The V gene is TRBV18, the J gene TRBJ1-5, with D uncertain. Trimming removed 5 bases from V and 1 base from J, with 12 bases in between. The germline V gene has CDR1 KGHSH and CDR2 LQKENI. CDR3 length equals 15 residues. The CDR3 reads CASSSGRGSNQPQHF. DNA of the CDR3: TGTGCCAGCTCATCGGGCCGCGGGAGCAATCAGCCCCAGCATTTT.

The CDR3 DNA reads TGTGCCAGCAGATCTGGACAGGGTGGACCCCTCCACTTT. Translating gives CASRSGQGGPLHF. J is TRBJ1-6 and V is TRBV28, with 8 bases matching TRBD1. With V trimmed by 6 bases and J by 12 bases, 7 bases remained unmatched. The CDR3 is 13 amino acids. Germline CDR1 is MDHEN and CDR2 is SYDVKM.

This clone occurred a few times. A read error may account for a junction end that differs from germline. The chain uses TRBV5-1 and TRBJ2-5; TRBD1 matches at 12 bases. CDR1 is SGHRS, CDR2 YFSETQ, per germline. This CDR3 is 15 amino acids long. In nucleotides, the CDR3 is TGCGCCAGCAGCTTGGAAGGGACAGGGGGCAAGACCCAGCACTTC. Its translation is CASSLEGTGGKTQHF.

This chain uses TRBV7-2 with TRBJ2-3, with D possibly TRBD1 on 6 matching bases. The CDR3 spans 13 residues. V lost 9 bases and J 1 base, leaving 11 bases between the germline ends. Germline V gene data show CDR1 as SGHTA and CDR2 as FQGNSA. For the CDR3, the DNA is TGTGCCAGTCACAAGGGGGGCACAGATACGCAGTATTTT. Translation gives CASHKGGTDTQYF.

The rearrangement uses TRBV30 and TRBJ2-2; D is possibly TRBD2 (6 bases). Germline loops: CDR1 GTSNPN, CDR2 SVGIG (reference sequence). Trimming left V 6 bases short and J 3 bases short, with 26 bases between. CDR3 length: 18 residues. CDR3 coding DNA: TGTGCCTGCCCTCCTACGGGGACTCTATCGGTGGACACCGGGGAGCTGTTTTTT. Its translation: CACPPTGTLSVDTGELFF.

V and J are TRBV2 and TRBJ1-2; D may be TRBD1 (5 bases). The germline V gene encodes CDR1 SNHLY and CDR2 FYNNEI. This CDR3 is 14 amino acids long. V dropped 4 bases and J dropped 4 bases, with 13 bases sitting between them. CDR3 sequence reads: CASSVDRTSYGYTF. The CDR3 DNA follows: TGTGCCAGCAGTGTCGATCGGACATCCTATGGCTACACCTTC. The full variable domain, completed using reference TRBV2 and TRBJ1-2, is EPEVTQTPSHQVTQMGQEVILRCVPISNHLYFYWYRQILGQKVEFLVSFYNNEISEKSEIFDDQFSVERPDGSNFTLKIRSTKLEDSAMYFCASSVDRTSYGYTFGSGTRLTVV.

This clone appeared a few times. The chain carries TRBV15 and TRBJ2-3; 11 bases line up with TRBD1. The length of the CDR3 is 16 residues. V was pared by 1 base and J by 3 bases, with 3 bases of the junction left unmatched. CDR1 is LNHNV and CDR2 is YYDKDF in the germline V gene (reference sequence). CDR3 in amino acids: CATSRGTGGRTDTQYF. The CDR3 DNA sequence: TGTGCCACCAGCAGAGGGACAGGGGGCAGGACAGATACGCAGTATTTT. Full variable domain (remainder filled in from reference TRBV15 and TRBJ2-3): DAMVIQNPRYQVTQFGKPVTLSCSQTLNHNVMYWYQQKSSQAPKLLFHYYDKDFNNEADTPDNFQSRRPNTSFCFLDIRSPGLGDTAMYLCATSRGTGGRTDTQYFGPGTRLTVL.

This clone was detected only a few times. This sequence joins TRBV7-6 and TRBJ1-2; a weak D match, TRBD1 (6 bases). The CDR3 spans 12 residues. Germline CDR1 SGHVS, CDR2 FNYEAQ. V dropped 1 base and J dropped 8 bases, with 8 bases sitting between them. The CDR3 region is CASSLEGDGYTF. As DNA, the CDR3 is TGTGCCAGCAGCTTAGAGGGGGACGGCTACACCTTC. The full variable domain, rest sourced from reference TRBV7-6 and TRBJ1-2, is GAGVSQSPRYKVTKRGQDVALRCDPISGHVSLYWYRQALGQGPEFLTYFNYEAQQDKSGLPNDRFSAERPEGSISTLTIQRTEQRDSAMYRCASSLEGDGYTFGSGTRLTVV.